A selection of T cell receptor beta chains follows, all from one sample in a study of blood T cells in healthy people across ages. TCRdb reprocessed the 5' RACE reads via MiXCR and lists one record per CDR3 protein. The sample lists more than 750,000 distinct CDR3 sequences; 25% to 30% were seen once. This sample was also put to use in a study of T cells of mothers and their children.

Sequenced sample: blood. The source is a woman aged 40 to 55 in good health. CDR3s include the opening cysteine and the closing phenylalanine or tryptophan. Fields, in order: clone size, D gene, V gene, J gene, CDR3 DNA, CDR3 protein. A D gene is named only where the DNA matches it firmly. Clone size is given for some rows only: seen once, a few or many times, or a class if the clone is expanded.

many	TRBD2	TRBV2	TRBJ2-5	TGTGCCAGCAGTGTTACAAGCGGGGGCAAAGAGACCCAGTACTTC	CASSVTSGGKETQYF
-	TRBD1	TRBV7-9	TRBJ2-3	TGTGCCAGCAGCACGGACAGGTTAACAGATACGCAGTATTTT	CASSTDRLTDTQYF
few	-	TRBV7-9	TRBJ2-7	TGTGCCGGGGGACATTCCTACGAGCAGTACTTC	CAGGHSYEQYF
-	TRBD1	TRBV7-2	TRBJ2-1	TGTGCCAGCAGCTTCGACAGGGGACAGCACAATGTGCAGTTCTTC	CASSFDRGQHNVQFF
few	TRBD1	TRBV7-2	TRBJ2-7	TGTGCCAGCAGCCGATCTTGGGACAGCTGCGAGCAGTACTTC	CASSRSWDSCEQYF
-	-	TRBV29-1	TRBJ1-1	TGCAGCGTTGGGACAGCGAACACTGAAGCTTTCTTT	CSVGTANTEAFF
-	-	TRBV20-1	TRBJ2-3	TGCAGTGCTAGGGTGACAAGGGATAGTAGCACAGATACGCAGTATTTT	CSARVTRDSSTDTQYF
many	TRBD1	TRBV7-2	TRBJ2-5	TGTGCCAGCAGCTTAGGGACAGGGGGAGAGACCCAGTACTTC	CASSLGTGGETQYF
-	-	TRBV7-6	TRBJ1-6	TGTGCCAGCAGCCTATCTGGGGCTCGGTATAATTCACCCCTCCACTTT	CASSLSGARYNSPLHF
few	-	TRBV6-4	TRBJ1-5	TGTGCCAGCAGTATTAGTGGGGGGCATGGCAATCAGCCCCAGCATTTT	CASSISGGHGNQPQHF
-	TRBD2	TRBV14	TRBJ2-3	TGTGCCAGCCAGCGGGACTCATGGGATACGCAGTATTTT	CASQRDSWDTQYF
-	TRBD1	TRBV20-1	TRBJ2-1	TGCAGTGCTGGACAGGGGCTCTACAATGAGCAGTTCTTC	CSAGQGLYNEQFF
many	TRBD1	TRBV10-3	TRBJ2-5	TGTGCCATCGGCCGGGACAGGGAGTCGGAGACCCAGTACTTC	CAIGRDRESETQYF
-	-	TRBV4-3	TRBJ1-2	TGCGCCAGCAGCCAAGATGGTGTCGACAGGCCGGCGGACTATGGCTACACCTTC	CASSQDGVDRPADYGYTF
few	TRBD1	TRBV5-6	TRBJ2-1	TGTGCCGGCAGCTTGGACAGGATTTACAATGAGCAGTTCTTC	CAGSLDRIYNEQFF
-	-	TRBV21-1	TRBJ1-1	TGTGCCAGCAGCACCGGGACAGGGCTAAAGAACACTGAAGCTTTCTTT	CASSTGTGLKNTEAFF
-	-	TRBV27	TRBJ1-2	TGTGCCAGCAGTTTCAGTGCCAGGGGACCTGGCTACACCTTC	CASSFSARGPGYTF
-	-	TRBV5-1	TRBJ2-3	TGCGCCAGCAGCCCCCGGGCCCAGGATACGCAGTATTTT	CASSPRAQDTQYF
many	-	TRBV14	TRBJ2-7	TGTGCCAGCAGTGAGGGGGTTTCCTACGAGCAGTACTTC	CASSEGVSYEQYF
many	-	TRBV27	TRBJ2-7	TGTGCCAGCAGTCATGGGACGGCCTACGAGCAGTACTTC	CASSHGTAYEQYF
many	TRBD1	TRBV28	TRBJ2-5	TGTGCCAGCAGCTCATCTCTGACAGGGACAGTAGGGACCCAGTACTTC	CASSSSLTGTVGTQYF
few	TRBD1	TRBV5-8	TRBJ1-1	TGTGCCAGCAGCCAGGGGGAGGCTTTCTTT	CASSQGEAFF
few	-	TRBV20-1	TRBJ1-2	TGCAGTGCTAAGCCTCCTTGGGACTATGGCTACACCTTC	CSAKPPWDYGYTF
-	-	TRBV12-3/TRBV12-4	TRBJ2-3	TGTGCCAGCAGCCTCACACACGGAGATACGCAGTATTTT	CASSLTHGDTQYF
few	-	TRBV12-3/TRBV12-4	TRBJ2-4	TGTGCCAGCAGTTTCCTTACCTATGGGCAGTACTTC	CASSFLTYGQYF
few	TRBD2	TRBV6-6	TRBJ2-5	TGTGCCAGCAGTTTACGGCGGGCTAGCGGGGACCAAGAGACCCAGTACTTC	CASSLRRASGDQETQYF
-	-	TRBV30	TRBJ2-3	TGTGCCTGGAGTGCGGGACGGGACACAGATACGCAGTATTTT	CAWSAGRDTDTQYF
few	TRBD1	TRBV24-1	TRBJ1-1	TGTGCCACCAGTGACACAGGGGGCGCGAACACTGAAGCTTTCTTT	CATSDTGGANTEAFF
-	TRBD1	TRBV14	TRBJ2-7	TGTGCCAGCAGCCATGTAGACAGGGACGAGCAGTACTTC	CASSHVDRDEQYF
many	-	TRBV6-6	TRBJ1-2	TGTGCCAGCAGTCGGAGTTATGGCTACACCTTC	CASSRSYGYTF
many	-	TRBV9	TRBJ2-5	TGTGCCAGCAGCCCGAGCCCCGGGGTGCAAGAGACCCAGTACTTC	CASSPSPGVQETQYF
many	-	TRBV27	TRBJ2-7	TGTGCCAGCAGGGGAAAGTACTTC	CASRGKYF
-	TRBD1	TRBV15	TRBJ2-7	TGTGCCACCACGATCGGGACAGGGAACGAGCAGTACTTC	CATTIGTGNEQYF
many	TRBD1	TRBV13	TRBJ2-7	TGTGCCAGCAGCTCCCGGGGACAGGGGGCTTACGAGCAGTACTTC	CASSSRGQGAYEQYF
many	TRBD1	TRBV6-2/TRBV6-3	TRBJ2-6	TGTGCCAGCAGTCGATTAGACAGGGCTGGGGCCAACGTCCTGACTTTC	CASSRLDRAGANVLTF
many	-	TRBV5-1	TRBJ1-2	TGCGCCAGCAGCTTGGCGGCCAGGGGATCCTATGGCTACACCTTC	CASSLAARGSYGYTF
-	-	TRBV6-5	TRBJ1-1	TGTGCCAGCAGTTACCGGGGTGATCGCACTGAAGCTTTCTTT	CASSYRGDRTEAFF
-	-	TRBV7-3	TRBJ2-7	TGTGCCAGCAGCCTCCCCTCTTCTCCCTACAATGAGCAGTACTTC	CASSLPSSPYNEQYF
-	-	TRBV12-3/TRBV12-4	TRBJ2-3	TGTGCCAGCAGGGGGTCGGACAGAGATACGGAGTATTTT	CASRGSDRDTEYF
many	-	TRBV9	TRBJ2-1	TGTGCCAGCAGCGGCATTGGGGGGGCGTCCAATGAGCAGTTCTTC	CASSGIGGASNEQFF
many	-	TRBV12-3/TRBV12-4	TRBJ1-5	TGTGCCAGCAGTCGAGGAGGGCTCAATCAGCCCCAGCATTTT	CASSRGGLNQPQHF
-	-	TRBV7-3	TRBJ2-2	TGTGCCAGCAGCTTAATGGGAGCGGGCACCGGGGAGCTGTTTTTT	CASSLMGAGTGELFF
-	-	TRBV7-2	TRBJ2-7	TGTGCCAGCACCACTGGGGGCAGCGTTTACGAGCAGTACTTC	CASTTGGSVYEQYF
-	TRBD1	TRBV7-3	TRBJ2-1	TGTGCCAGCAGCGTGGGACAGCAAAGCAATGAGCAGTTCTTC	CASSVGQQSNEQFF
few	-	TRBV12-3/TRBV12-4	TRBJ2-3	TGTGCCAGCAGTCCCGCCCGTGCTAGACCAGATGCGCAGTATTTT	CASSPARARPDAQYF
-	TRBD1	TRBV7-2	TRBJ2-1	TGTGCCAGCAGCGGTACCGGGACAGGGATCAATGAGCAGTTCTTC	CASSGTGTGINEQFF
many	-	TRBV4-3	TRBJ2-5	TGCGCCAGCAGCCAGATCCGGGGAGAAGAGACCCAGTACTTC	CASSQIRGEETQYF
-	-	TRBV7-2	TRBJ1-4	TGTGCCAGCAGCTTAGGGACGCATGAAAAACTGTTTTTT	CASSLGTHEKLFF
few	-	TRBV28	TRBJ2-7	TGTGCCAGCACCGTAGCCGGAATCTACTACGAGCAGTACTTC	CASTVAGIYYEQYF
-	-	TRBV30	TRBJ1-5	TGTGCCTGGAGTGTACAGGCTAGCAATCAGCCCCAGCATTTT	CAWSVQASNQPQHF
-	TRBD2	TRBV6-2/TRBV6-3	TRBJ2-7	TGTGCCAGCAGGACTAGCGCACGACGCTCCTACGAGCAGTACTTC	CASRTSARRSYEQYF
-	-	TRBV3-1	TRBJ2-7	TGTGCCAGCAGCCTGGGGCAGGTCCCCCGCTACGAGCAGTACTTC	CASSLGQVPRYEQYF
few	-	TRBV12-3/TRBV12-4	TRBJ2-2	TGTGCCAGCAGTTTGTGGGGCGGGGAGCTGTTTTTT	CASSLWGGELFF
many	-	TRBV20-1	TRBJ2-5	TGCAGTGCTCCTGGGGTAGCCCAAGAGACCCAGTACTTC	CSAPGVAQETQYF
few	-	TRBV2	TRBJ1-2	TGTGCCAGCCATAGAGATAACTATGGCTACACCTTC	CASHRDNYGYTF
-	-	TRBV15	TRBJ1-1	TGTGCCACCAGCTCCCGCGGGGCCCGTGAAGCTTTCTTT	CATSSRGAREAFF
few	-	TRBV7-2	TRBJ2-2	TGTGCCAGCAGCTTAGGGTCTTTAAGGGGCGGGGAGCTGTTTTTT	CASSLGSLRGGELFF